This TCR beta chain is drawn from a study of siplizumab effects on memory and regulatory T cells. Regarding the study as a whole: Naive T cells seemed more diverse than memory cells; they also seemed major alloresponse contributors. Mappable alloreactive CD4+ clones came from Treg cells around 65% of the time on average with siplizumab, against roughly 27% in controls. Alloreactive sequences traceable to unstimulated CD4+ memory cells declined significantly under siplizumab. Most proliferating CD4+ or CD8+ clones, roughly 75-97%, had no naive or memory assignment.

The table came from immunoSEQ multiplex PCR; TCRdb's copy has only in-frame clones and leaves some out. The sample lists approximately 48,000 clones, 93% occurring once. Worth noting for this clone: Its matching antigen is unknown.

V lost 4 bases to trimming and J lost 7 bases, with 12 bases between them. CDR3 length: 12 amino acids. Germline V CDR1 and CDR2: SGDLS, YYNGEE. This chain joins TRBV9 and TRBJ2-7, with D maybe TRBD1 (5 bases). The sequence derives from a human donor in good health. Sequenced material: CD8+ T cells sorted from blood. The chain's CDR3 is CASSLGAGEQYF. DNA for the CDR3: TGTGCCAGCAGCTTAGGGGCCGGGGAGCAGTACTTC.